This entry features one TCR beta chain sequence. Its antigen remains unidentified. No base qualities exist here, and no much larger clone lies one base off it. Following the manufacturer's recommendations, the immunoSEQ kit was used to generate TCR beta libraries from genomic DNA. Library preparation used a first multiplex PCR with proprietary primers, then a second PCR adding unique barcodes, with bead cleanups after each round. A positive control reaction and a negative control reaction, both provided in the kit, were run with every batch of samples. The final libraries underwent checking on an Agilent 4200 TapeStation D1000 ScreenTape, volumetric pooling, and quantification by qPCR. Sequencing was performed on an Illumina NextSeq500 with a MidOutput 150-cycle cartridge, and 156 Read1 and 15 Index1 cycles were run with kit custom primers. The pooled library was loaded at 1.0 pM, and roughly 20% PhiX control was spiked in. The paper's processing steps were these. The vendor-processed data were analyzed in R, and a clonotype was defined as all T cells that share the same CDR3 nucleotide sequence. In the clone abundance analyses, frequencies were normalized to the 10,000 most abundant clones in each sample. Public T cell clones, which averaged fewer than five per sample, were excluded before analysis. ImmunoMap was used for dominant motif analysis with the PAM10 matrix, a gap penalty of 30, and a homology threshold of 0.3, and any motif reaching a cumulative frequency of at least 0.01 was considered dominant. Held by TCRdb, this immuneACCESS table contains in-frame sequences only and omits some clones. Under half of the omission traces to an unresolved V gene where checked; the cause of the rest is unknown. V and J calls plus clone size are reproduced from that table; the DNA served to infer D and trimming. Counted in this sample were about 25,000 clones; 55% to 70% of them appeared once. The ten biggest clones cover around a fifth of the sample.

Per the publication, the time point label means: tumor resected at nephrectomy. The treatment or condition label corresponds to: treatment-naive control, cytoreductive nephrectomy. For controls, tumors were taken from treatment-naive renal cell carcinoma patients who had cytoreductive nephrectomy with no radiation beforehand. All patients had renal cell carcinoma with clear cell pathology. Control tumors used for TCR sequencing came from a handful of females and some eleven males, resected 2011 to 2014, with median age around 52 years (range roughly 35 to 85). The tumors were dissociated mechanically, digested with collagenase/hyaluronidase at 37 degrees C, processed in gentleMACS C tubes, and kept in liquid nitrogen. Genomic DNA for TCR sequencing was prepared using the QIAamp DNA Blood Mini Kit (Qiagen). The analyses included just those samples that passed every quality control check. This record belongs to a study of radiation and T cells in renal cell carcinoma (dated by TCRdb to the early 2020s). At the level of the whole study: A total of around 53 samples underwent TCR beta sequencing, made up of about 25 tumors and roughly 27 peripheral blood samples. In the approximately 58 samples combined, 4,016,671 unique CDR3 nucleotide sequences were found, encoding about 2,700,000 unique CDR3 amino acid sequences.

Based on the germline V gene (reference sequence), the CDR1 and CDR2 sequences are WNHNN and SYGVQD. V is trimmed back by 8 bases and J by 9 bases, and the junction contains 4 bases that no gene match accounts for. The CDR3, from cysteine to phenylalanine, totals 12 residues. Just CDR3 DNA is preserved here, 36 bases in frame from base 1. The study at large found these results: TCR clonality was higher in irradiated tumors than in controls, as the top 100 clonotypes made up an average of around 50% of the repertoire in irradiated tumors compared with around 40% in nephrectomy-only tumors. Effects of radiation dose or scheduling on the TCR repertoire could not be addressed with the single-armed trial design. Because only small tumor regions of roughly 1 g were available, intratumoral heterogeneity was not captured. Irradiated tumors contained more dominant CDR3 motifs, and these motifs occupied a larger share of the repertoire than in control tumors.

Recombination joined TRBV10-1 with TRBJ2-1; 10 of the junction bases match TRBD2. The clonotype originates from a man in his forties with renal cell carcinoma. Sequenced here: tumor tissue, sampled from a patient whose treatment was nephrectomy without radiotherapy. The CDR3 region reads CASGPSGGEQFF. The nucleotides read TGCGCCAGCGGTCCTAGCGGGGGTGAGCAGTTCTTC.